Described below is a single T cell receptor (beta chain) sequence and its context. As handled by the study authors: Estimation of nucleated cell counts relied on the amplification of reference gene primers. The data were produced by immunoSEQ multiplex PCR, yet TCRdb's version contains in-frame clones alone and is incomplete. V, J and clone size are taken as reported in that table, and D and trimming were inferred from the DNA itself. The sample lists under 450,000 clones, about 88% occurring once. The sample comes from a study of blood T cell repertoires in COVID-19. The overall study: In each case, the material was cDNA or gDNA derived from T cells, B-cell-depleted T cells, or PBMCs.

The CDR3 spans 15 residues. In germline, CDR1 is LNHDA, CDR2 SQIVND (reference sequence). Between the trimmed V and J ends, which lost 6 bases and 0 bases, there was a span of 12 bases. Cohort 3 donors counted as recovered after two negative PCRs, clearance, or resolved symptoms. The sample taken for sequencing was PBMCs or T cells enriched from blood (not recorded which). V gene TRBV19 combines with J gene TRBJ1-5; D unclear. The sequence came from a woman aged 25 to 39 who had recovered from COVID-19. The CDR3 DNA reads as TGTGCCAGTAGAATCTCGGTGTATAGCAATCAGCCCCAGCATTTT. Its translation is CASRISVYSNQPQHF.